These 27 T cell receptor beta chains came from one sample sequenced in a study of human T cells and chemical hapten exposure. Sample time point: patch test 2, 6 weeks after DPC sensitization. Treatment indicated: therapeutic diphenylcyclopropenone sensitization with weekly scalp DPC. Each CDR3 protein is one row after TCRdb ran MiXCR on the RACE reads. The sample yields a few hundred thousand distinct CDR3 sequences, around 6% seen once. This specimen consisted of whole blood, obtained in connection with sensitization to the hapten diphenylcyclopropenone (DPC). These receptors came from a woman aged 18-29 years with alopecia areata. Some clones in this sample may be carry-over from other donors' samples.

This clonotype showed up many times. CDR3 DNA sequence: TGTGCCAGCAGTTACTCCGTCCAGGACCCCTATGGCTACACCTTC. It is translated as CASSYSVQDPYGYTF. The V call is TRBV6-5, the J call TRBJ1-2; D not certain. V shed 0 bases and J shed 4 bases, with 12 bases lying between them. The CDR3 sequence is 15 residues long. The germline V gene encodes CDR1 MNHEY and CDR2 SVGAGI.

The CDR3 sequence is CASSFTVTGYEQFF. For the CDR3, the DNA is TGTGCCAGCAGTTTCACCGTAACAGGGTATGAGCAGTTCTTC. The gene calls are TRBV6-2 or TRBV6-3 and TRBJ2-1, with D perhaps matching TRBD1 (6 bases). The CDR3 has 14 amino acids. Germline lookup yields CDR1 MNHEY and CDR2 SVGEGT. V gave up 4 bases and J gave up 8 bases, with 15 bases separating them.

This clonotype appeared many times. The J gene is TRBJ1-4, the V gene TRBV12-3 or TRBV12-4, with D maybe TRBD1 (6 bases). This CDR3 contains 15 residues. V dropped 2 bases and J dropped 7 bases, with 14 bases sitting between them. Written as DNA, the CDR3 is TGTGCCAGCAGTTTAACAGGGCTCGGCAGTGAAAAACTGTTTTTT. This gives the protein CASSLTGLGSEKLFF.

This clonotype was seen many times. This sequence joins TRBV12-3 or TRBV12-4 and TRBJ1-4, with 8 bases matching TRBD1. The CDR3 is 15 residues long. The junction had 4 bases not matched to a gene; V was cut back by 2 bases and J by 5 bases. In DNA form, the CDR3 reads TGTGCCAGCAGTTTAAGGCCAGGGGGCAATGAAAAACTGTTTTTT. The encoded protein is CASSLRPGGNEKLFF.

In its sample, this clonotype was seen a few times. The chain links TRBV7-3 to TRBJ2-3; D is undetermined. Per the germline V gene, CDR1 is SGHTA and CDR2 is FQGTGA. Trimming removed 3 bases from V and 2 bases from J, with 9 bases in between. The CDR3 sequence is 14 residues long. CDR3: CASSFRSNTDTQYF. CDR3 nucleotides: TGTGCCAGCAGCTTCCGATCCAACACAGATACGCAGTATTTT.

The table lists this clonotype with a few counts. This sequence joins TRBV20-1 and TRBJ2-1; tentative D call: TRBD2 (5 bases). The germline gives CDR1 DFQATT, CDR2 SNEGSKA (reference sequence). The V gene lost 0 bases and the J gene lost 9 bases, with 9 bases spanning the gap. The CDR3 extends over 12 amino acids. In nucleotides, the CDR3 is TGCAGTGCTAGAGATTTGGCGGGTGAGCAGTTCTTC. Translated: CSARDLAGEQFF.

This rearrangement joins TRBV5-5 to TRBJ2-7; no definite D call. V gave up 0 bases and J gave up 3 bases, with 10 bases separating them. The CDR3 has 14 residues. The germline CDR1 and CDR2 sequences are SGHKS and YYEKEE (reference sequence). The chain's CDR3 is CASSLGDSFYEQYF. For the CDR3, the DNA is TGTGCCAGCAGCTTGGGAGACTCTTTCTACGAGCAGTACTTC.

The chain joins TRBV28 to TRBJ2-3; 9 bases match TRBD1. This CDR3 is built from 16 residues. After removal of 5 bases from V and 5 bases from J, the junction contained 11 bases not matched to a gene. Germline CDR1 MDHEN, CDR2 SYDVKM. CDR3 sequence reads: CASSPRPGTGLDTQYF. In DNA, the CDR3 is TGTGCCAGCAGTCCCCGCCCCGGGACAGGGCTAGATACGCAGTATTTT.

This clonotype was picked up many times. The chain carries TRBV28 and TRBJ1-6; D not certain. V was cut by 3 bases and J by 6 bases, with 18 bases left in between. Germline V gene sequence: CDR1 MDHEN, CDR2 SYDVKM. The CDR3 has 17 amino acids. Here the CDR3 DNA reads TGTGCCAGCAGTTTGGCTCTTGGGAAAGGCCGTAATTCACCCCTCCACTTT. Residues: CASSLALGKGRNSPLHF.

The chain is built from TRBV7-2 and TRBJ2-4; TRBD1 aligns across 7 bases. Germline V lookup: CDR1 SGHTA, CDR2 FQGNSA. There are 16 residues in the CDR3. V trimming: 2 bases; J trimming: 8 bases; junction bases outside the gene matches: 12. CDR3 residues: CASSLTNYRGSDIQYF. As DNA, the CDR3 is TGTGCCAGCAGCTTAACGAACTACAGGGGATCGGACATTCAGTACTTC.

This clonotype has at least ten counts. The chain has TRBV20-1 and TRBJ1-2; D is unclear. The CDR3 loop spans 13 amino acids. Germline CDR1 and CDR2: DFQATT and SNEGSKA (reference sequence). V was shortened by 1 base and J by 2 bases, with 8 bases between the two germline ends. The CDR3 region has the DNA TGCAGTGCTAGAGGGGAATCCAACTATGGCTACACCTTC. This translates into CSARGESNYGYTF.

This clonotype has just a few counts. This chain joins TRBV5-1 and TRBJ2-1; TRBD1 aligns across 10 bases. This CDR3 contains 16 residues. The J segment lost 3 bases and the V segment lost 6 bases, leaving 9 bases of the junction unmatched. CDR1 SGHRS and CDR2 YFSETQ come from the germline V gene. This chain's CDR3 is CASKRAGTGDYNEQFF. Here the CDR3 DNA reads TGCGCCAGCAAGAGAGCCGGGACAGGGGACTACAATGAGCAGTTCTTC.

This clonotype was counted at least ten times. CDR3 DNA: TGTGCCAGCAGCCCGGATCTCTCTGGGGCCAACGTCCTGACTTTC. Its translation: CASSPDLSGANVLTF. This chain joins TRBV7-8 and TRBJ2-6, with D unclear. CDR1 is SGHVS, CDR2 FQNEAQ, per germline. The CDR3 covers 15 residues. Trimming removed 5 bases from V and 0 bases from J, with 8 bases in between.

The genes are TRBV10-2 and TRBJ2-1; TRBD2 agrees at 7 bases. Germline trimming cut 3 bases from V and 10 bases from J; bases unmatched to any gene: 9. Germline loops: CDR1 WSHSY, CDR2 SAAADI. The CDR3 totals 14 residues. The CDR3 spells CASSDLPGRGEQFF. CDR3 coding DNA: TGCGCCAGCAGTGATCTCCCAGGGCGGGGGGAGCAGTTCTTC.

The chain recombines TRBV12-3 or TRBV12-4 with TRBJ1-3; unclear D gene. V lost 5 bases and J 0 bases, leaving 11 bases between the germline ends. The CDR3 spans 15 residues. CDR3 residues: CASSRRGHSGNTIYF. CDR3 bases: TGTGCCAGCAGTCGACGGGGTCACTCTGGAAACACCATATATTTT.

This chain joins TRBV27 and TRBJ2-3; 8 bases agree with TRBD1. Germline lookup yields CDR1 MNHEY and CDR2 SMNVEV (reference sequence). This CDR3 spans 15 amino acids. V shed 7 bases and J 2 bases; nucleotides not matched to a gene: 8. The CDR3 DNA reads as TGTGCCAGCAAAAAGCCGGGACAGGACACAGATACGCAGTATTTT. Protein product: CASKKPGQDTDTQYF.

This clonotype was seen repeatedly, ten times or more. The rearrangement joins TRBV29-1 to TRBJ2-5; 13 bases line up with TRBD2. This CDR3 has 14 residues. Trimming at V came to 4 bases and at J to 7 bases, leaving 6 bases not matched to a gene. Germline V gene data show CDR1 as SQVTM and CDR2 as ANQGSEA. The CDR3 region is CSVATGTSGATQYF. The CDR3 DNA sequence: TGCAGCGTTGCCACCGGGACTAGCGGGGCGACCCAGTACTTC.

In this sample, this clonotype turned up a few times. V gene TRBV13 combines with J gene TRBJ1-3; D ambiguous. This CDR3 has 15 amino acids. Germline V CDR1 and CDR2: PRHDT, FYEKMQ (reference sequence). V lost 4 bases and J lost 0, with 10 bases in between. Here the CDR3 DNA reads TGTGCCAGCAGCTCGACACCCCTCTCTGGAAACACCATATATTTT. Its protein is CASSSTPLSGNTIYF.

This clonotype occurred a few times. V gene TRBV28 combines with J gene TRBJ2-3; no firm D call. The CDR3 is made up of 13 amino acids. The V and J ends lost 6 bases and 3 bases respectively, with 10 bases between them. Germline loops: CDR1 MDHEN, CDR2 SYDVKM. In DNA, the CDR3 is TGTGCCAGCAGGGAGCCCCCAACAGATACGCAGTATTTT. Protein sequence: CASREPPTDTQYF. Full variable domain (missing parts from reference TRBV28 and TRBJ2-3): DVKVTQSSRYLVKRTGEKVFLECVQDMDHENMFWYRQDPGLGLRLIYFSYDVKMKEKGDIPEGYSVSREKKERFSLILESASTNQTSMYLCASREPPTDTQYFGPGTRLTVL.

Points on this clonotype: Possible read error: a much larger clone is one base away. The V gene is TRBV5-1, the J gene TRBJ1-2, with a possible D match to TRBD1 (6 bases). The CDR3 is 15 amino acids. V was pared by 2 bases and J by 9 bases, with 20 bases between. Germline values: CDR1 SGHRS, CDR2 YFSETQ. In DNA, the CDR3 is TGCGCCAGCAGCTTAAACGATGACAGGATTTATAGCTACACCTTC. It is translated as CASSLNDDRIYSYTF.

This clonotype showed up many times. The chain is built from TRBV12-3 or TRBV12-4 and TRBJ1-2; 9 bases match TRBD1. After removal of 4 bases from V and 4 bases from J, the junction contained 7 bases not matched to a gene. This CDR3 is 15 amino acids long. The CDR3 reads CASSSRTGAGYGYTF. CDR3 DNA sequence: TGTGCCAGCAGTTCCAGGACAGGGGCTGGCTATGGCTACACCTTC.

This clonotype was picked up a small number of times. The V gene is TRBV18, the J gene TRBJ2-1; TRBD2 agrees at 8 bases. The CDR3 runs to 16 residues. In germline, CDR1 is KGHSH, CDR2 LQKENI. V shed 3 bases, J shed 4 bases, and the junction held 8 bases outside the gene matches. The CDR3 DNA is TGTGCCAGCTCACCGGCCATAAGCGGGGGATACAATGAGCAGTTCTTC. This gives the protein CASSPAISGGYNEQFF.

The V gene is TRBV7-2, the J gene TRBJ2-7; weak D call: TRBD1 (5 bases). CDR1 and CDR2 (germline): SGHTA, FQGNSA. Trimming removed 5 bases at V and 2 bases at J, with 16 bases between. The CDR3 has 15 amino acids. The CDR3 DNA sequence: TGTGCCAGCAGCCCTAAGGGGCAGGCCACCTACGAGCAGTACTTC. This encodes CASSPKGQATYEQYF.

This clonotype was seen repeatedly, ten times or more. The rearrangement uses TRBV9 and TRBJ1-5; TRBD1 is a possible D gene (6 bases). The CDR3 spans 15 residues. The germline V gene has CDR1 SGDLS and CDR2 YYNGEE. V was pared by 2 bases and J by 1 base, with 10 bases between. The CDR3 DNA sequence: TGTGCCAGCAGCGTGGACGGACAGAGCAATCAGCCCCAGCATTTT. The encoded protein is CASSVDGQSNQPQHF. The variable domain in full, with the rest retrieved from reference TRBV9 and TRBJ1-5, is DSGVTQTPKHLITATGQRVTLRCSPRSGDLSVYWYQQSLDQGLQFLIQYYNGEERAKGNILERFSAQQFPDLHSELNLSSLELGDSALYFCASSVDGQSNQPQHFGDGTRLSIL.

This clonotype was seen a handful of times. V and J are TRBV6-1 and TRBJ2-6, with a tentative D call TRBD2 (6 bases). Germline lookup yields CDR1 MNHNS and CDR2 SASEGT. Trimming removed 1 base from V and 0 bases from J, with 10 bases in between. The CDR3 has 17 amino acids. The CDR3 nucleotides read TGTGCCAGCAGTGAAGGTTACGGGAGCTCTGGGGCCAACGTCCTGACTTTC. Its protein is CASSEGYGSSGANVLTF.

This clonotype was counted a few times. This CDR3 reads CASSEVRQVNTGELFF. The CDR3 bases are TGTGCCAGCAGTGAAGTTAGGCAGGTGAACACCGGGGAGCTGTTTTTT. This chain connects TRBV6-1 to TRBJ2-2, with D uncertain. The CDR3 is 16 residues long. Germline V lookup: CDR1 MNHNS, CDR2 SASEGT. Trimming cost V 1 base and J 1 base, with 10 bases left between them.

This clonotype was observed many times. The rearrangement joins TRBV6-5 to TRBJ2-7; 9 bases are shared with TRBD1. Trimming at V came to 6 bases and at J to 5 bases, leaving 5 bases not matched to a gene. The germline CDR1 and CDR2 sequences are MNHEY and SVGAGI. The length of the CDR3 is 13 residues. DNA for the CDR3: TGTGCCAGCAGACGACAGGGGGGCGACGAGCAGTACTTC. Amino acid sequence: CASRRQGGDEQYF.